This TCR beta chain was observed in a study of blood T cell repertoires in COVID-19. Study summary: From T cells, B-cell-depleted T cells, or PBMCs came the material, which was cDNA or gDNA.

Germline CDR1 reads LGHNT; CDR2 reads FRNRAP. This CDR3 comprises 19 residues. Trimming removed 2 bases from V and 1 base from J, with 21 bases in between. TCRdb keeps only in-frame clones here, not all; method: immunoSEQ multiplex PCR. Here the sample spans some 30,000 clones, 84% being singletons. The sequence was obtained from a human donor in a cohort sampled during active COVID-19. The chain employs TRBV12-5 and TRBJ1-5; the D gene is possibly TRBD1 (6 bases). The sequencing sample was made of peripheral blood. Here the CDR3 reads CASGLLNPGGPLSNQPQHF. The CDR3 DNA reads TGTGCTAGTGGTTTGTTAAACCCCGGGGGGCCATTAAGCAATCAGCCCCAGCATTTT.